This T cell receptor beta chain was recorded in a study of T cell repertoires in ileal Crohn's disease. General study results and limits: Mucosal expansions were suggested to be mainly CD8 T cells.

Clones were sequenced by immunoSEQ multiplex PCR, and TCRdb holds only the in-frame ones, with some missing. The table shows 14,000 or so clones, with around 78% occurring only once. Notes on this clone: Its antigen is currently unknown.

The CDR3 contains 14 residues. Deletions cut 2 bases from V and 2 bases from J, with 7 bases between. Germline lookup yields CDR1 LNHDA and CDR2 SQIVND (reference sequence). The gene calls are TRBV19 and TRBJ1-5; no clear D gene. The sample comprised ileal tissue. The clonotype was recovered from an adult with Crohn's disease. In DNA form, the CDR3 reads TGTGCCAGTAGTATAAATTCCGGCAATCAGCCCCAGCATTTT. It encodes CASSINSGNQPQHF.